These 6 T cell receptor beta chains originate from one sample sequenced in a study of cytomegalovirus exposure and HLA in healthy donors. It was with 60 Vbeta and 13 Jbeta primers that the PCR ran. The assay was immunoSEQ multiplex PCR, and TCRdb's table has in-frame clones only and misses some. Of approximately 100,000 clones listed, about 74% are singletons. The sample comprised PBMCs. The receptors here all came from a female donor in good health and CMV-seropositive.

The chain is built from TRBV10-1 and TRBJ2-7; D uncertain. Trimming took off 9 bases at V and 12 bases at J, with 9 bases between the two ends. Germline V gene sequence: CDR1 WNHNN, CDR2 SYGVQD (reference sequence). This CDR3 is 8 amino acids long. This CDR3 is CARFEWYF. In DNA, the CDR3 is TGCGCCAGGTTTGAGTGGTACTTC.

This chain links TRBV18 with TRBJ2-2; 8 nucleotides align to TRBD1. The CDR3 consists of 16 residues. In germline, CDR1 is KGHSH, CDR2 LQKENI. V shed 2 bases, J shed 4 bases, and the junction held 6 bases outside the gene matches. The CDR3 protein is CASSPAGGWSTGELFF. The CDR3 coding sequence is TGTGCCAGCTCACCAGCAGGGGGCTGGAGCACCGGGGAGCTGTTTTTT.

This clone occurred a few times. The chain couples TRBV29-1 to TRBJ1-2; tentative D call: TRBD1 (6 bases). The CDR3 is 10 residues long. Looked up from germline, CDR1 is SQVTM and CDR2 is ANQGSEA. V lost 6 bases, J lost 8 bases, and 10 bases lay in between. CDR3 sequence: CSVGGIGYTF. CDR3 DNA sequence: TGCAGCGTAGGGGGAATCGGCTACACCTTC.

This clone was seen more than once but under ten times. The chain is built from TRBV10-2 and TRBJ2-1; 13 bases are a match to TRBD2. Germline lookup yields CDR1 WSHSY and CDR2 SAAADI. The CDR3 consists of 16 residues. The ends lost 3 bases at V and 7 bases at J; junction bases unmatched: 6. CDR3 protein: CASSDLRLAGGNEQFF. For the CDR3, the DNA is TGCGCCAGCAGTGACCTAAGACTAGCGGGGGGAAATGAGCAGTTCTTC.

This chain connects TRBV29-1 to TRBJ1-2; no reliable D call. V gave up 5 bases and J gave up 6 bases, with 10 bases separating them. CDR1 SQVTM and CDR2 ANQGSEA come from the germline V gene. There are 11 residues in the CDR3. The CDR3 loop is CSVRGNNGYTF. CDR3 in DNA: TGCAGCGTTCGCGGCAACAATGGCTACACCTTC.

The J gene is TRBJ1-2, the V gene TRBV5-5, with D possibly being TRBD1 (5 bases). The V end was cut by 0 bases, the J end by 8 bases, with 17 bases between. Germline-derived CDR1 and CDR2 are SGHKS and YYEKEE (reference sequence). The CDR3 runs to 15 residues. CDR3 sequence (DNA): TGTGCCAGCAGCTTGGAGTTGTGGGGCGCGAAAGGCTACACCTTC. Translation gives CASSLELWGAKGYTF.